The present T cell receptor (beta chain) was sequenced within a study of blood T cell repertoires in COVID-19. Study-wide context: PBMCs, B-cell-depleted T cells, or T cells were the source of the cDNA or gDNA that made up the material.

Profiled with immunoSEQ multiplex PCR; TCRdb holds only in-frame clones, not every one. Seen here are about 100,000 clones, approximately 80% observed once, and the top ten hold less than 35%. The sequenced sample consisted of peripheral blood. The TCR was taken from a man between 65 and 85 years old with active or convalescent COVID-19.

CDR3 residues: CAITGGVTDTQYF. The CDR3, as DNA: TGTGCCATCACGGGGGGAGTGACAGATACGCAGTATTTT. The chain is built from TRBV10-3 and TRBJ2-3; 7 bases are shared with TRBD2. The CDR3 spans 13 residues. The V segment lost 7 bases and the J segment 3 bases; nucleotides outside the gene matches: 4. Germline V gene data show CDR1 as ENHRY and CDR2 as SYGVKD.